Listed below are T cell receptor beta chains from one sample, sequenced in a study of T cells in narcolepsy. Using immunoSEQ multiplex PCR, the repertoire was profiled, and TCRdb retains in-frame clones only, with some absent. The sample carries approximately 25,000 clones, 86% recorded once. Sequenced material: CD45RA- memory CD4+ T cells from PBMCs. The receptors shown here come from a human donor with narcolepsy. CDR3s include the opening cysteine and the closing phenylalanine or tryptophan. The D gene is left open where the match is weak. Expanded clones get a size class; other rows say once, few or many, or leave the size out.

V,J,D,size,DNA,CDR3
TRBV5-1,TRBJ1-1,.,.,TGCGCCAGCAGCACCAGGGGCGGAGGGACTGAAGCTTTCTTT,CASSTRGGGTEAFF
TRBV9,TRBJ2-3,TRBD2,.,TGTGCCAGCAGCGTAGGCTTAGCGGGGCGCACAGATACGCAGTATTTT,CASSVGLAGRTDTQYF
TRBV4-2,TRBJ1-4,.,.,TGTGCCAGCAGCCAAGCACACGGTGCAACTAATGAAAAACTGTTTTTT,CASSQAHGATNEKLFF
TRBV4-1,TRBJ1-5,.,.,TGCGCCAGCAGCCAAGATTGGCAGGGTAGATTTAGCAATCAGCCCCAGCATTTT,CASSQDWQGRFSNQPQHF
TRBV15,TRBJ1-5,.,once,TGTGCCACCAGCATTGAGGGCAGCTATAGCAATCAGCCCCAGCATTTT,CATSIEGSYSNQPQHF
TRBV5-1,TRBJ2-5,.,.,TGCGCCAGCAGCTTGCGCCCGCTTCAGGGGATCCAAGAGACCCAGTACTTC,CASSLRPLQGIQETQYF
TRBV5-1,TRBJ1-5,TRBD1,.,TGCGCCAGCAGCTTGGGGGGACAGGGAGGACAGCCCCAGCATTTT,CASSLGGQGGQPQHF
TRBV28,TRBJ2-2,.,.,TGTGCCAGCAGACCCCCCCGGAACACCGGGGAGCTGTTTTTT,CASRPPRNTGELFF
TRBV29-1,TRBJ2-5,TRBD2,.,TGCAGCGTGGGGGGGAGGGAGACCCAGTACTTC,CSVGGRETQYF
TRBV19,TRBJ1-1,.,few,TGTGCCAGTAGTGACAGAGACACTGAAGCTTTCTTT,CASSDRDTEAFF
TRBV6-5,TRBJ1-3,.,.,TGTGCTGCAGCAGATCGGTCTGGAAACACCATATATTTT,CAAADRSGNTIYF
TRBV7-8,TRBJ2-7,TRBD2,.,TGTGCCAGCAGCGTAACCCGGGCTAGCGGGCGGAGGCAGTACTTC,CASSVTRASGRRQYF
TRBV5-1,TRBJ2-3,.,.,TGCGCCAGCAGGGAGCGGAGCACAGATACGCAGTATTTT,CASRERSTDTQYF
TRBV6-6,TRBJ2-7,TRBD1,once,TGTGCCAGCAGTTACCCCCCGGGACAGGGGAACGAGCAGTACTTC,CASSYPPGQGNEQYF